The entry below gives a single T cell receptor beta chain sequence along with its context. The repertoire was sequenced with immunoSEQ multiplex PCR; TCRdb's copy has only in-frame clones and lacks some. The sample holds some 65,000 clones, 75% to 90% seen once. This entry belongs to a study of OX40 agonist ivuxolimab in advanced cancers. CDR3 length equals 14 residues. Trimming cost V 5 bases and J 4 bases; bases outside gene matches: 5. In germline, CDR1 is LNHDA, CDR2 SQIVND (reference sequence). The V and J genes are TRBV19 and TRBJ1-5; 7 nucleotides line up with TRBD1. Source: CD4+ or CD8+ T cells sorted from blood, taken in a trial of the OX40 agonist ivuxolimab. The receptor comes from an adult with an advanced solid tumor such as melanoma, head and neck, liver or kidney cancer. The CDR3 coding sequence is TGTGCCAGTAGTGTGGACAGGTGGAATCAGCCCCAGCATTTT. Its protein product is CASSVDRWNQPQHF.